This note documents a single T cell receptor beta chain sequence. The antigen remains unidentified. The protocol was immunoSEQ multiplex PCR, while the TCRdb copy is restricted to in-frame clones and leaves out a portion. Of around 190,000 clones listed, around 90% were seen once; the top ten hold 0.49%. With 1 base removed from V and 7 bases from J, the gap between germline ends came to 7 bases. The CDR3 spans 13 residues. CDR1 and CDR2 (germline): KGHDR, SFDVKD. This entry comes from a study of T cell responses to AZD1222 COVID-19 vaccine. The study, taken as a whole, reports: Nearly half of spike-specific TCRs reportedly target unmutated variant regions. There were mostly white British donors and more females than males, and clonal diversity was possibly underestimated. Repertoires were sampled only after the peak T cell response.

This specimen was peripheral blood, taken on day 0 of AZD1222 vaccination. This sequence originates from an adult in good health. The chain employs TRBV24-1 and TRBJ2-4; TRBD2 is a possible D gene (5 bases). CDR3 DNA sequence: TGTGCCACCAGTGATTTAAGGGAGAACATTCAGTACTTC. Translation: CATSDLRENIQYF.